This T cell receptor beta chain was sequenced in a study of T-cell memory formation after mild COVID-19 (dated by TCRdb to the early 2020s). Notes on the research overall: TCR sequence clusters from the two donors were found to be largely donor specific. Two young, previously healthy adult volunteers, one female and one male, were included in the cohort. Longitudinal TCRalpha and TCRbeta repertoire sequencing tracked T-cell clones expanding and contracting after mild COVID-19 in a couple of donors. Beyond this particular receptor, the publication reports: Some responding clones were found in pre-infection memory, which suggests that pre-existing cross-reactive memory T cells took part in the SARS-CoV-2 response. Clones that contracted from day 15 to 85 showed balanced CD4/CD8 phenotypes, whereas a second wave of clones that expanded from day 15 to 37 leaned towards CD4+. Contracting CD4+ clones turned up mainly in the CM and EM memory subsets, whereas EMRA was where CD8+ clones were enriched. Whether the second-wave clones peaking on day 37 were SARS-CoV-2 specific was not confirmed. Only a couple of mild cases were covered in the study, and larger cohorts including severe cases with pre-infection samples were considered necessary.

Ficoll-Paque density gradient centrifugation was used to isolate PBMCs. From V the trimming removes 7 bases and from J it removes 3 bases, while the gene matches leave 6 bases of the junction unaccounted for. From cysteine to phenylalanine, the CDR3 is 14 amino acids long. Solely the CDR3 DNA is kept, with 42 bases framed from the first base. CDR1 MNHEY and CDR2 SMNVEV are derived from the germline V gene (reference sequence). Turning to this clonotype: No cognate antigen has been identified for it. No qualities accompany the bases; no much larger clone lies one base away.

Instrument used: Illumina NovaSeq 6000. cDNA libraries for TCRalpha and TCRbeta were prepared by 5'RACE using constant-segment primers, with sample barcodes and unique molecular identifiers added. RNA was extracted from every sample with Trizol reagent. Amplification of the libraries took two PCR steps, and the second step added a second sample barcode plus Illumina TruSeq adapters. Sequencing of libraries was performed on an Illumina NovaSeq with 2 x 150 bp paired-end reads. The source study handled its data this way. The reads were demultiplexed and collapsed into UMI-guided consensus sequences using migec v1.2.7. Using mixcr v2.1.11, UMI consensuses were aligned to TRA and TRB V and J templates and then assembled into clonotypes. A clonotype was counted as expanded or contracted only when both edgeR and NoisET called the clonotype significant, with the noise models trained on biological replicates. edgeR calls used a false discovery rate-adjusted p below 0.01 and a log2 fold-change threshold of 1. As an exploratory analysis of dynamics, max-normalized trajectories of the 1000 most abundant clonotypes were examined with PCA combined with hierarchical clustering. Separately sequenced CD4+ and CD8+ repertoires were used to assign a CD4 or CD8 phenotype to each responding clone. TCRdb reworked the public reads: Q25 trimming with fastp, MiXCR clone assembly, productive beta chains retained. Each CDR3 protein gets just one entry, which takes the most common genes and DNA from the rows behind it. The V and J calls here are based on TCRdb, not the publication. Recorded for this sample are roughly 400,000 distinct CDR3 sequences; roughly a quarter of them occurred a single time. The top ten hold around 8.7% of the sample.

The chain is encoded by TRBV27 joined to TRBJ2-7; the central 10 bases match TRBD1. Sequenced material: PBMCs or a T cell subset sorted from them (not recorded which). This clonotype originated in an adult woman who had mild COVID-19 (a few samples of this study predate the infection). The sample titles of this study are shuffled in the database, so cell type and time point are left out; the donor was told from shared clones. The DNA reads TGTGCCAGCACCTGGACAGGGGGAAACTACGAGCAGTACTTC. This yields the protein CASTWTGGNYEQYF.